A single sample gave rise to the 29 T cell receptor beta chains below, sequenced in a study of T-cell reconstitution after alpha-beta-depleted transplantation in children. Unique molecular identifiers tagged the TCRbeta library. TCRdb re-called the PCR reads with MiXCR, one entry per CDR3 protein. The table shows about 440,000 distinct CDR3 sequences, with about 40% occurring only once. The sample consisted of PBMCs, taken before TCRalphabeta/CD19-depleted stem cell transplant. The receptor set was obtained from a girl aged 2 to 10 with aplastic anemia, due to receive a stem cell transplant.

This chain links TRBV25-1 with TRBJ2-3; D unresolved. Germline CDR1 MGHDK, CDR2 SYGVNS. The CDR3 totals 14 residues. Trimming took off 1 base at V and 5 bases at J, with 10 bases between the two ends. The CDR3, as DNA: TGTGCCAGCAGTGAATCCCGGACCAGAGATACGCAGTATTTT. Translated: CASSESRTRDTQYF.

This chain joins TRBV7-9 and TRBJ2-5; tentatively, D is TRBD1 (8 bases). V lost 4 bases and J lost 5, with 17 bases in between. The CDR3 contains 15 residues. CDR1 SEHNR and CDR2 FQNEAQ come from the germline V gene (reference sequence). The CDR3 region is CASSSPGGDRETQYF. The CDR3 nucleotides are TGTGCCAGCAGCTCCCCAGGGGGGGACAGGGAGACCCAGTACTTC.

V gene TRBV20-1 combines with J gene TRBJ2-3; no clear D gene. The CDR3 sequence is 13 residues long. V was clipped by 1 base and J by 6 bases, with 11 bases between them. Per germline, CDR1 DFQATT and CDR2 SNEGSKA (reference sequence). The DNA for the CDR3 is TGCAGTGCTAGAGGAATACTCGCGGATACGCAGTATTTT. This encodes CSARGILADTQYF.

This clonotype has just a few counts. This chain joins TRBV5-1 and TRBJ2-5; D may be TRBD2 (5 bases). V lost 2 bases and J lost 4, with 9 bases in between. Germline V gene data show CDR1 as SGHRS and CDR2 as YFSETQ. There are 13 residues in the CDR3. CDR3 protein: CASSFRGIETQYF. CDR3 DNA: TGCGCCAGCAGCTTCCGGGGTATAGAGACCCAGTACTTC.

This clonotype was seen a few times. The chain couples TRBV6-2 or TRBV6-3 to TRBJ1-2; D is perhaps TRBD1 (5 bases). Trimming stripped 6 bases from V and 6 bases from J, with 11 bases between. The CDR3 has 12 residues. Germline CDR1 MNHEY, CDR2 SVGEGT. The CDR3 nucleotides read TGTGCCAGCAGCTCCGGGACGAATGGCTACACCTTC. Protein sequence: CASSSGTNGYTF.

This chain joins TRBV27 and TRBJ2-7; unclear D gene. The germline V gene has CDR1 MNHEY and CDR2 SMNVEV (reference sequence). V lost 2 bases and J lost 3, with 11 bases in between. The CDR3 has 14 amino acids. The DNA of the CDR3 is TGTGCCAGCAGTTTACGTCGTCAGATCTACGAGCAGTACTTC. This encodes CASSLRRQIYEQYF.

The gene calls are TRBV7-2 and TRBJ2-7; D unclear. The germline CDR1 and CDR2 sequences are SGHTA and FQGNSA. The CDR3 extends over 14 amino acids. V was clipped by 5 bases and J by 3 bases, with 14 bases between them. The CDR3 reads CASSPLSGYYEQYF. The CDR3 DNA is TGTGCCAGCAGCCCCTTGTCCGGGTACTACGAGCAGTACTTC.

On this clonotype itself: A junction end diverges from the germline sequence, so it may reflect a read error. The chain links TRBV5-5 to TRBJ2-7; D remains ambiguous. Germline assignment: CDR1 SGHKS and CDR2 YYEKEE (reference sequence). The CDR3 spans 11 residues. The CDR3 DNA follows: TGTGCCAGCAGCTTGGTCGGGTTGTGGAACTTC. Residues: CASSLVGLWNF.

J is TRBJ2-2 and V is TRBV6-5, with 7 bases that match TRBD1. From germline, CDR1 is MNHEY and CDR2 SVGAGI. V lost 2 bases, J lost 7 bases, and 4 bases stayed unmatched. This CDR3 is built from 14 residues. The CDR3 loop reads CASSYEGAVGELFF. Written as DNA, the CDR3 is TGTGCCAGCAGTTACGAGGGGGCGGTCGGGGAGCTGTTTTTT.

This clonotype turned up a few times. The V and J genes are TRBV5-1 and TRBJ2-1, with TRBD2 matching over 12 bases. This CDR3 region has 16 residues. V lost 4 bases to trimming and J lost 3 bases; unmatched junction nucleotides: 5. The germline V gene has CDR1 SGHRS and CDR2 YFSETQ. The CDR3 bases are TGCGCCAGCAGCCTGACTAGCGGGGGACACTACAATGAGCAGTTCTTC. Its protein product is CASSLTSGGHYNEQFF.

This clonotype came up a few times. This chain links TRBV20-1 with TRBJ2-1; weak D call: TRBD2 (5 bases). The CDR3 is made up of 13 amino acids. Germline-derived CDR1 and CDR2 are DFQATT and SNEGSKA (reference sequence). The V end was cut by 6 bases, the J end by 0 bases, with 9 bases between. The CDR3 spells CSAERLSYNEQFF. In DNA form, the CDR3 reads TGCAGTGCCGAGCGGCTCTCCTACAATGAGCAGTTCTTC.

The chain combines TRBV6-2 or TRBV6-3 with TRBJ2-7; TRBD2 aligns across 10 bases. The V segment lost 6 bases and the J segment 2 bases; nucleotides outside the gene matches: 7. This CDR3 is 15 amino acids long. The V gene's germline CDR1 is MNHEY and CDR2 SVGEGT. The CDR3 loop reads CASRDLAGAPYEQYF. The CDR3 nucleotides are TGTGCCAGCAGAGATCTAGCGGGGGCCCCCTACGAGCAGTACTTC.

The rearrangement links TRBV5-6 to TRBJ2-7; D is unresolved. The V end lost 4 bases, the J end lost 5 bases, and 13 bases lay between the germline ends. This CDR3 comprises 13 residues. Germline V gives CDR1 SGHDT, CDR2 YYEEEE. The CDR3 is CASSPGIGNEQYF. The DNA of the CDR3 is TGTGCCAGCAGCCCTGGAATAGGGAACGAGCAGTACTTC.

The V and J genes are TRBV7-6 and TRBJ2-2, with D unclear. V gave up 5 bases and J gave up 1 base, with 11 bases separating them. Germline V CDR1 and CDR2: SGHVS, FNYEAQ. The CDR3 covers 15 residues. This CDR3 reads CASSPAVLNTGELFF. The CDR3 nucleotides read TGTGCCAGCAGCCCTGCGGTACTGAACACCGGGGAGCTGTTTTTT.

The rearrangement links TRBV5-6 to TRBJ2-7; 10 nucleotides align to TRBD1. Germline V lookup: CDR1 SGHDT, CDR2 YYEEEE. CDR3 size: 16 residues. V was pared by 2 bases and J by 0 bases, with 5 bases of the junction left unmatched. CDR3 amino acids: CASSFRGQGHSYEQYF. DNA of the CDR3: TGTGCCAGCAGCTTTAGGGGACAGGGGCACTCCTACGAGCAGTACTTC.

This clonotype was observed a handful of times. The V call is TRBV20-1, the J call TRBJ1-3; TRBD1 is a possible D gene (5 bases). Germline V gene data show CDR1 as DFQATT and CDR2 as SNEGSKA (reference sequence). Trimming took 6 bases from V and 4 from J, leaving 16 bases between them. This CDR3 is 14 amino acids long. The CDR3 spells CSAQAGGDGNTIYF. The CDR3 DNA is TGCAGTGCCCAGGCCGGGGGTGACGGAAACACCATATATTTT.

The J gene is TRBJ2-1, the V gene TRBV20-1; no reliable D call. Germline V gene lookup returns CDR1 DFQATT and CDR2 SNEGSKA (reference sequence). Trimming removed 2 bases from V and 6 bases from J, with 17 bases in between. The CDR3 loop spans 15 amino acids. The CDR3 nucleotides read TGCAGTGCTAGAAGGGAACTGGGCCAACTCAATGAGCAGTTCTTC. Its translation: CSARRELGQLNEQFF.

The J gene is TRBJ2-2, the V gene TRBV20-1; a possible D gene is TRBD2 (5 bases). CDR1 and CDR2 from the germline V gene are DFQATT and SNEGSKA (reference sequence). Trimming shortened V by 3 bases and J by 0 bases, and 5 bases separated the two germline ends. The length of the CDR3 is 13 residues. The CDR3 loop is CSAREANTGELFF. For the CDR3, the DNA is TGCAGTGCTAGGGAGGCGAACACCGGGGAGCTGTTTTTT.

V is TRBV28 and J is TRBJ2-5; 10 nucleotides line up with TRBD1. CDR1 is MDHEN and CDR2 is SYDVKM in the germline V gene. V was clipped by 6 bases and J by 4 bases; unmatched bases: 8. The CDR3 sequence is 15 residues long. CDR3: CASSLDRGVAETQYF. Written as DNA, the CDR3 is TGTGCCAGCAGCCTGGACAGGGGGGTAGCAGAGACCCAGTACTTC.

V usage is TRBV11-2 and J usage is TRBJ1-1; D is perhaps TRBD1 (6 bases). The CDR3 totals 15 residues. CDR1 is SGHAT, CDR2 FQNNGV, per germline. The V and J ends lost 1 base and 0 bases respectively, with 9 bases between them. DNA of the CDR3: TGTGCCAGCAGCTTAGTTACAGGGCTGAACACTGAAGCTTTCTTT. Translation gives CASSLVTGLNTEAFF.

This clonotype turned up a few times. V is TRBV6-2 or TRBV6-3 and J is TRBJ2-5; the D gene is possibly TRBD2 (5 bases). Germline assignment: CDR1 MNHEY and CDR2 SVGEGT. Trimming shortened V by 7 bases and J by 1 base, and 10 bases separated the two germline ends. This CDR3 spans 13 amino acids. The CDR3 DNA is TGTGCCAGCAAATGGGAGTTCCAAGAGACCCAGTACTTC. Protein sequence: CASKWEFQETQYF.

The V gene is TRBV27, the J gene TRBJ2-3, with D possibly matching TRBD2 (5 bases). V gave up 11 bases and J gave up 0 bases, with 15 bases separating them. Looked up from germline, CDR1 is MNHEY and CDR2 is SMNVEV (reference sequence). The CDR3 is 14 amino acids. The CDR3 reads CARRRTGSTDTQYF. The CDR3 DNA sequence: TGTGCCCGAAGGAGGACCGGAAGCACAGATACGCAGTATTTT.

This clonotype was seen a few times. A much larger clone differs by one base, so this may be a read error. The CDR3 sequence is CASSQGVSSGTEETQHF. The CDR3 DNA is TGCGCCAGCAGCCAAGGCGTTAGTAGCGGGACGGAAGAGACCCAGCACTTC. V gene TRBV4-1 combines with J gene TRBJ2-5; TRBD2 matches 8 bases. CDR3 size: 17 residues. The germline V gene has CDR1 MGHRA and CDR2 YSYEKL.

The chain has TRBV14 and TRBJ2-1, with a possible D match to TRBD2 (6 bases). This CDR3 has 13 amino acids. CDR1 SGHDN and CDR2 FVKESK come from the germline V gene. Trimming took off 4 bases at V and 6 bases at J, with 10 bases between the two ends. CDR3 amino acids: CASSPGLRNEQFF. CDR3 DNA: TGTGCCAGCAGCCCGGGACTTCGCAATGAGCAGTTCTTC.

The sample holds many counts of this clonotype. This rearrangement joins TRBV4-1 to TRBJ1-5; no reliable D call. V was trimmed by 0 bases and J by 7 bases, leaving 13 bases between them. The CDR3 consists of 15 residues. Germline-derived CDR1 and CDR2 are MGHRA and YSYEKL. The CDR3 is CASSQDVAGGQPQHF. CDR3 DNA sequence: TGCGCCAGCAGCCAAGATGTGGCAGGTGGACAGCCCCAGCATTTT.

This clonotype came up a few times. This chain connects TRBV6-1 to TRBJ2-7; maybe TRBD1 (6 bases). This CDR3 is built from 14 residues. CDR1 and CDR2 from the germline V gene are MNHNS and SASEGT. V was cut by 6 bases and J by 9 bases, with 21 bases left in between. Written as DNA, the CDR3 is TGTGCCAGCAGAGAACAGGGAGATCTACGGGTGCAGTACTTC. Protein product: CASREQGDLRVQYF.

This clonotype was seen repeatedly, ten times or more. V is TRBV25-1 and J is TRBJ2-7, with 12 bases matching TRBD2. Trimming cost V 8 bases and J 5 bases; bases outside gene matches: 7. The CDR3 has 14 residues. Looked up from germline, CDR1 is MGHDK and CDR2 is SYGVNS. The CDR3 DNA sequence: TGTGCCAGCCAGCGACTAGCGGGAGCCGACGAGCAGTACTTC. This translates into CASQRLAGADEQYF.

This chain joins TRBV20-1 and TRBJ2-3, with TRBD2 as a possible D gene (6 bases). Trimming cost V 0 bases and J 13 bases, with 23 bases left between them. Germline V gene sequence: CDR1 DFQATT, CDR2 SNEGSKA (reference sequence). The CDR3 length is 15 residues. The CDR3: CSARDDGGSGILKYF. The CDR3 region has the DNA TGCAGTGCTAGAGATGACGGGGGTTCGGGGATATTGAAGTATTTT.

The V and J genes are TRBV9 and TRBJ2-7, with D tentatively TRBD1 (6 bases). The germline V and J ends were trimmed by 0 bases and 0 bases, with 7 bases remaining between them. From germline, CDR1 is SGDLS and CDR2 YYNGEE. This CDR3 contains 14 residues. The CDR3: CASSVETGSYEQYF. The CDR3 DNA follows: TGTGCCAGCAGCGTAGAGACAGGCTCCTACGAGCAGTACTTC.